The source of this T cell receptor (beta chain) is a study of T cells in Graves' hyperthyroidism and ophthalmopathy. Those patients with uncontrolled infection, other autoimmune disease, pregnancy or lactation were excluded. RNA transcripts provided the source from which TCR beta CDR3 regions were amplified. When the TCR CDR3 underwent first-round RT-PCR, the HTBI primer set was used. TCRdb re-analysed the multiplex PCR reads in MiXCR, keeping a single row per CDR3 protein. The data contain hundreds of thousands of distinct CDR3 sequences, around 15% of them singletons. The sample holds many counts of this clonotype. The CDR3 sequence is 14 residues long. V lost 6 bases to trimming and J lost 2 bases; unmatched junction nucleotides: 7. CDR1 and CDR2 (germline): DFQATT, SNEGSKA (reference sequence).

The sequenced material came from blood. The TCR originated in a man aged 45-60 years with Graves' ophthalmopathy. The rearrangement uses TRBV20-1 and TRBJ2-3, with 8 bases lining up with TRBD2. CDR3 protein: CSAPSGSFTDTQYF. The CDR3 region has the DNA TGCAGTGCCCCGAGCGGGAGTTTCACAGATACGCAGTATTTT.